This TCR beta chain was captured by sequencing in a study of regulatory T cells in long-lasting Graves disease. General study points: When disease was persistent, TRBV28, TRBJ1-2 and TRBJ2-5 were the favored segments. New patients shared about a thousand public clonotypes, fewer than the 2,500 to 3,500 shared by persistent patients.

Note on this clonotype: As yet, its antigen is unknown.

Through Arm-PCR of CDR3 regions and iRepertoire HTBI primers, TCR beta libraries were built. Via MiXCR, TCRdb re-called the multiplex PCR reads, giving one row per CDR3 protein. The sample records 600,000 to 650,000 distinct CDR3 sequences, 15% to 20% being singletons. The time point denotes: newly diagnosed GD, antithyroid drugs for less than 3 months. PBMC RNA served as the TCR library source. This CDR3 has 13 residues. V dropped 5 bases and J dropped 2 bases, with 10 bases sitting between them. Germline CDR1 reads SGHVS; CDR2 reads FNYEAQ. The data also belong to a second study, concerning T cells in Graves' hyperthyroidism and ophthalmopathy. That paper notes: Graves' hyperthyroidism without ophthalmopathy progression within 18 months was termed stable.

The input for sequencing was peripheral blood mononuclear cells (PBMCs), taken at new diagnosis, from a patient treated with antithyroid drugs. This clonotype was sampled from a woman in her twenties or thirties with Graves disease. This chain links TRBV7-6 with TRBJ2-7; no reliable D call. The CDR3 DNA sequence: TGTGCCAGCAGCGGGCCGGCAGCCTACGAGCAGTACTTC. The encoded protein is CASSGPAAYEQYF.